Presented here are 16 T cell receptor beta chains from one specimen sequenced in a study of T cells in women clearing cervical HPV infection. Assay: immunoSEQ multiplex PCR; the TCRdb copy retains only in-frame clones and omits some. The data show about 25,000 clones, and the top ten clones hold approximately 6.3%. The source material was blood buffy coat. These receptors were taken from a woman aged 18-70 years with a cervical HPV16 infection that either progressed to CIN3+ or cleared (not recorded which).

Turning to this clone: Read coverage stops 3 residues before the CDR3 terminus; the germline J gene supplies the remainder. This chain links TRBV5-5 with TRBJ2-3; D gene unclear. V was shortened by 2 bases and J by 7 bases, with 5 bases between the two germline ends. The V gene's germline CDR1 is SGHKS and CDR2 YYEKEE (reference sequence). The CDR3 spans 11 residues. CDR3 bases read: TGTGCCAGCAGCTTCCAAAATACG. Translating gives CASSFQNT. The full CDR3 protein is CASSFQNTQYF.

A remark on this clone: The read ends 3 residues early relative to the CDR3; the germline J gene fills the gap. The chain recombines TRBV18 with TRBJ1-4; no clear D. Germline assignment: CDR1 KGHSH and CDR2 LQKENI. The CDR3 is 15 residues long. Trimming left V 1 base short and J 5 bases short, with 11 bases between. CDR3 DNA, as far as it was read: TGTGCCAGCTCACCACTCAGGAACTCAAATGAAAAA. Its protein product is CASSPLRNSNEK. The whole CDR3 sequence is CASSPLRNSNEKLFF.

The sequenced part of the CDR3 DNA is TGTGCCAGCAGCTTAGGTCCCAGGGCCTATGGT. This encodes CASSLGPRAYG. The whole CDR3 protein reads CASSLGPRAYGQYF. The rearrangement uses TRBV7-2 and TRBJ2-4; D might be TRBD1 (5 bases). The read gets to within 3 residues of the CDR3 end, and the germline J gene fills in the rest. The CDR3 has 14 residues. Germline V gene data show CDR1 as SGHTA and CDR2 as FQGNSA.

With respect to this clone: Sequencing ends 3 residues short of the CDR3 end; the germline J gene provides the rest. The chain couples TRBV20-1 to TRBJ1-2, with D perhaps matching TRBD1 (6 bases). This CDR3 is 13 amino acids long. Germline V gene sequence: CDR1 DFQATT, CDR2 SNEGSKA (reference sequence). The covered CDR3 bases are TGCAGTGCTGGTCAGACAGGTGAAAGGGGC. It translates to CSAGQTGERG. The entire CDR3 is CSAGQTGERGYTF.

Points on this clone: The observed sequence ends 3 residues before the CDR3 terminus, with the missing tail filled in from the germline J gene. This chain links TRBV6-2 or TRBV6-3 with TRBJ2-7; D unresolved. CDR1 is MNHEY, CDR2 SVGEGT, per germline. The CDR3 is 17 amino acids. The V end was cut by 6 bases, the J end by 4 bases, with 25 bases between. CDR3 DNA (partial): TGTGCCAGCAGCTACGACCCGCATTCAGCAACCGGGTACGAG. Translating it yields CASSYDPHSATGYE. The whole CDR3 protein reads CASSYDPHSATGYEQYF.

About this clone itself: With the read ending 3 residues before the CDR3 end, the germline J gene is used to fill in that end. J is TRBJ1-4 and V is TRBV19, with TRBD1 matching 7 bases. This CDR3 has 16 residues. In germline, CDR1 is LNHDA, CDR2 SQIVND (reference sequence). Trimming removed 6 bases from V and 5 bases from J; junction bases left unmatched: 12. The CDR3 here is CASSKLQGVGNEKLFF. The DNA read from the CDR3 is TGTGCCAGTAGCAAGCTCCAGGGGGTTGGGAATGAAAAA. The full variable domain, in which reference TRBV19 and TRBJ1-4 provide the parts outside the CDR3, is DGGITQSPKYLFRKEGQNVTLSCEQNLNHDAMYWYRQDPGQGLRLIYYSQIVNDFQKGDIAEGYSVSREKKESFPLTVTSAQKNPTAFYLCASSKLQGVGNEKLFFGSGTQLSVL.

About this clone: Read data end 3 residues before the CDR3 end; the end is taken from the germline J gene. J is TRBJ2-5 and V is TRBV2, with 10 bases matching TRBD2. Germline trimming cut 3 bases from V and 4 bases from J; bases unmatched to any gene: 5. CDR3 length: 15 residues. In germline, CDR1 is SNHLY, CDR2 FYNNEI. CDR3 sequence reads: CASSDRLAGGETQYF. CDR3 DNA, as far as it was read: TGTGCCAGCAGTGATAGACTAGCGGGCGGAGAGACC.

Concerning this clone: The CDR3 goes on 3 residues after the read ends, and that part is filled in from the germline J gene. This sequence joins TRBV2 and TRBJ2-2, with TRBD2 matching 7 bases. The CDR3 runs 15 residues. Germline V gene sequence: CDR1 SNHLY, CDR2 FYNNEI. The junction had 10 bases not matched to a gene; V was cut back by 10 bases and J by 2 bases. CDR3 sequence reads: CATLASGYNTGELFF. CDR3 DNA, as far as it was read: TGTGCCACCCTAGCTAGCGGATATAACACCGGGGAG.

Comments on this clone: The read halts 3 residues ahead of the CDR3 end, with the missing end drawn from the germline J gene. This sequence joins TRBV9 and TRBJ2-3, with D tentatively TRBD2 (5 bases). This CDR3 contains 14 residues. Germline lookup yields CDR1 SGDLS and CDR2 YYNGEE. The germline V and J ends were trimmed by 3 bases and 0 bases, with 8 bases remaining between them. The CDR3 bases that were read are TGTGCCAGCAGCGGACGGACTAGCACAGATACG. Residues: CASSGRTSTDT. The entire CDR3 is CASSGRTSTDTQYF.

For this clone: Read coverage stops 3 residues before the CDR3 terminus; the germline J gene supplies the remainder. The rearrangement uses TRBV5-1 and TRBJ1-1; D possibly corresponds to TRBD1 (5 bases). Trimming removed 7 bases from V and 1 base from J, with 11 bases in between. The CDR3 spans 13 residues. Germline V lookup: CDR1 SGHRS, CDR2 YFSETQ. The CDR3 here is CASYPTENTEAFF. The CDR3 bases that were read are TGCGCCAGCTACCCGACAGAGAACACTGAA.

In the case of this clone: The read finishes 3 residues shy of the CDR3 end, and the germline J gene is used to complete it. This chain uses TRBV18 with TRBJ2-3; TRBD1 matches 9 bases. Germline values: CDR1 KGHSH, CDR2 LQKENI. The CDR3 consists of 13 residues. CDR3 DNA (partial): TGTGCCAGCAAGGGACAGGGAGGCGAGACG. Translation gives CASKGQGGET. The CDR3 in full is CASKGQGGETQYF. The complete variable domain, with remaining parts taken from reference TRBV18 and TRBJ2-3, reads NAGVMQNPRHLVRRRGQEARLRCSPMKGHSHVYWYRQLPEEGLKFMVYLQKENIIDESGMPKERFSAEFPKEGPSILRIQQVVRGDSAAYFCASKGQGGETQYFGPGTRLTVL.

Regarding this clone: The observed sequence ends 3 residues before the CDR3 terminus, with the missing tail filled in from the germline J gene. The chain employs TRBV2 and TRBJ1-5; TRBD1 might be the D (6 bases). The ends were cut back, 2 bases at V and 3 bases at J, with 11 bases in the middle. Germline V gene sequence: CDR1 SNHLY, CDR2 FYNNEI. The CDR3 extends over 15 amino acids. Incomplete CDR3 DNA: TGTGCCAGCAGTGAATCGCGGACAGACAATCAGCCC. Protein sequence: CASSESRTDNQP. The entire CDR3 protein reads CASSESRTDNQPQHF.

With respect to this clone: The CDR3 end lies 3 residues beyond the end of the read and is filled in from the germline J gene. The chain joins TRBV5-4 to TRBJ2-5; 8 nucleotides align to TRBD2. Per germline, CDR1 SGHNT and CDR2 YYREEE (reference sequence). The CDR3 runs 13 residues. The junction had 4 bases not matched to a gene; V was cut back by 4 bases and J by 5 bases. Partial CDR3 DNA: TGTGCCAGCAGCCTCCGGGGGGGGGAGACC. It translates to CASSLRGGET. The complete CDR3 protein is CASSLRGGETQYF.

To note about this clone: Sequencing ends 3 residues short of the CDR3 end; the germline J gene provides the rest. The chain links TRBV7-2 to TRBJ2-3; weak D call: TRBD1 (5 bases). Germline CDR1 SGHTA, CDR2 FQGNSA. The CDR3 spans 14 residues. CDR3 DNA, as far as it was read: TGTGCCAGCAGTCATAATTTGGGGCGAGAGACG. It yields the protein CASSHNLGRET. The full CDR3 sequence reads CASSHNLGRETQYF.

Concerning this clone: Read sequence stops 3 residues before the CDR3 end, and the germline J gene provides the missing end. The chain employs TRBV30 and TRBJ1-1; no clear D gene. Germline V lookup: CDR1 GTSNPN, CDR2 SVGIG (reference sequence). The CDR3 spans 14 residues. Trimming pared 0 bases from V and 4 bases from J, leaving 12 bases between. CDR3 bases read: TGTGCCTGGAGTGTACTTCAGCGGGGCACTGAA. Translating gives CAWSVLQRGTE. The complete CDR3 protein is CAWSVLQRGTEAFF.

CDR3 region: CASSFRGYEQFF. Incomplete CDR3 DNA: TGTGCCAGCAGCTTCAGGGGATATGAG. This chain uses TRBV11-3 with TRBJ2-1, with D possibly TRBD1 on 6 matching bases. The CDR3 end falls 3 residues outside the read, so it is completed with the germline J gene. The germline CDR1 and CDR2 sequences are SGHNT and YENEEA. V gave up 3 bases and J gave up 8 bases, with 8 bases separating them. The length of the CDR3 is 12 residues.